These 27 T cell receptor beta chains were sequenced from one sample in a study of blood T cells in healthy people across ages (dated by TCRdb to 2015 to 2017). Library construction relied on 5' RACE. A second PCR of 7 to 11 cycles was performed with a sample-barcoded 5' primer and a J-beta primer mix. TCRdb trimmed public reads at Q25 via fastp, called clones via MiXCR and kept in-frame beta chains. Each entry is one CDR3 protein sequence, shown with its most common DNA and genes. This sample gives approximately 1,700,000 distinct CDR3 sequences in total; 35% to 50% of them show up just once. The ten largest account for 23% of the sample. The specimen was blood. The receptor source for this set is a human donor in good health.

J is TRBJ2-7 and V is TRBV5-6; TRBD1 agrees at 8 bases. This CDR3 region has 14 residues. Germline V lookup: CDR1 SGHDT, CDR2 YYEEEE. V shed 3 bases, J shed 2 bases, and the junction held 4 bases outside the gene matches. The CDR3 DNA follows: TGTGCCAGCAGCTGGGACAGGAGTGCCTACGAGCAGTACTTC. It translates to CASSWDRSAYEQYF.

The chain uses TRBV12-3 or TRBV12-4 and TRBJ2-5, with 12 bases aligning to TRBD2. The V and J ends lost 6 bases and 5 bases, in that order; junction bases with no gene match: 7. This CDR3 comprises 15 residues. Here the CDR3 DNA reads TGTGCCAGCAGCAAAACTAGCGGGGGGTTTGAGACCCAGTACTTC. It yields the protein CASSKTSGGFETQYF.

This CDR3 is CASSLYPDRGTDTQYF. The CDR3 DNA sequence: TGTGCCAGCAGCCTGTACCCGGACAGGGGCACAGATACGCAGTATTTT. This rearrangement joins TRBV5-5 to TRBJ2-3; 8 positions agree with TRBD1. Trimming removed 4 bases from V and 1 base from J; junction bases left unmatched: 8. The germline V gene has CDR1 SGHKS and CDR2 YYEKEE (reference sequence). The CDR3 is 16 amino acids.

The chain links TRBV11-3 to TRBJ2-3, with TRBD2 matching over 16 bases. V trimming: 5 bases; J trimming: 6 bases; junction bases outside the gene matches: 8. The CDR3 has 17 residues. The germline CDR1 and CDR2 sequences are SGHNT and YENEEA. In DNA, the CDR3 is TGTGCCAGCAGCCAGGGGACTAGCGGGGGGGCCCCCGATACGCAGTATTTT. Encoded protein: CASSQGTSGGAPDTQYF.

This chain joins TRBV6-5 and TRBJ2-7, with 8 bases identical to TRBD1. This CDR3 is built from 14 residues. Germline CDR1 and CDR2: MNHEY and SVGAGI. J gave up 6 bases and V 5 bases, and 9 bases lay outside the gene matches. The CDR3 sequence: CASSLRDRIAEQYF. In DNA, the CDR3 is TGTGCCAGCAGTCTCCGGGACAGGATTGCCGAGCAGTACTTC.

The table lists this clonotype with a few counts. V is TRBV14 and J is TRBJ2-1; 13 bases match TRBD2. The ends lost 4 bases at V and 3 bases at J; junction bases unmatched: 3. Germline values: CDR1 SGHDN, CDR2 FVKESK. CDR3 length equals 16 residues. The chain's CDR3 is CASSLLAGGFYNEQFF. The CDR3 DNA follows: TGTGCCAGCAGCCTACTAGCGGGGGGGTTCTACAATGAGCAGTTCTTC.

This clonotype has only a few counts. The chain has TRBV7-6 and TRBJ1-2; no definite D call. The CDR3 sequence is 15 residues long. Trimming cost V 1 base and J 0 bases, with 9 bases left between them. Germline V gene sequence: CDR1 SGHVS, CDR2 FNYEAQ. CDR3 coding DNA: TGTGCCAGCAGCTTAGTAGGCAGGTCTAACTATGGCTACACCTTC. Residues: CASSLVGRSNYGYTF.

The J gene is TRBJ2-7, the V gene TRBV6-5; D ambiguous. This CDR3 is 14 amino acids long. V was cut by 0 bases and J by 3 bases, with 9 bases left in between. Per germline, CDR1 MNHEY and CDR2 SVGAGI. DNA for the CDR3: TGTGCCAGCAGTTACTCGATGCCAGGCTACGAGCAGTACTTC. Its protein is CASSYSMPGYEQYF.

This chain joins TRBV6-6 and TRBJ1-2; 10 bases are a match to TRBD1. Germline CDR1 MNHNY, CDR2 SVGAGI (reference sequence). V shed 7 bases, J shed 5 bases, and the junction held 10 bases outside the gene matches. The CDR3 covers 15 residues. CDR3 region: CASTLIGTGEYGYTF. CDR3 DNA sequence: TGTGCCAGCACCTTGATAGGGACAGGGGAGTATGGCTACACCTTC.

This clonotype occurred a few times. The chain joins TRBV12-3 or TRBV12-4 to TRBJ2-5, with TRBD1 matching 7 bases. This CDR3 comprises 15 residues. The V segment lost 5 bases and the J segment 1 base; nucleotides outside the gene matches: 7. CDR3 sequence reads: CASSHRDRLQETQYF. For the CDR3, the DNA is TGTGCCAGCAGTCACCGGGACAGACTCCAAGAGACCCAGTACTTC.

The J gene is TRBJ2-3, the V gene TRBV12-5, with TRBD2 identical over 9 bases. The germline gives CDR1 LGHNT, CDR2 FRNRAP. V lost 1 base and J lost 11; bases outside the gene matches: 13. The CDR3 covers 16 residues. The CDR3: CASGLDLSGGPLQQYF. CDR3 DNA: TGTGCTAGTGGTTTGGACCTTAGCGGGGGTCCGTTACAGCAGTATTTT.

This clonotype was picked up a small number of times. The V and J genes are TRBV9 and TRBJ2-7, with 9 bases identical to TRBD1. V lost 3 bases and J lost 4; bases outside the gene matches: 8. Germline V gives CDR1 SGDLS, CDR2 YYNGEE. This CDR3 contains 15 residues. The CDR3 DNA reads TGTGCCAGCAGCGGGGGACAGGGAGTGAAGTACGAGCAGTACTTC. Amino acids: CASSGGQGVKYEQYF. The full variable domain, its missing parts supplied by reference TRBV9 and TRBJ2-7, is DSGVTQTPKHLITATGQRVTLRCSPRSGDLSVYWYQQSLDQGLQFLIQYYNGEERAKGNILERFSAQQFPDLHSELNLSSLELGDSALYFCASSGGQGVKYEQYFGPGTRLTVT.

Remarks on this clonotype: The junction differs from germline at one of its ends, possibly a read error. The chain has TRBV5-5 and TRBJ1-5; no definite D call. In germline, CDR1 is SGHKS, CDR2 YYEKEE (reference sequence). CDR3 length: 16 residues. CDR3 DNA: TGTGCCAGCAGCCTACCAGGTGGGAGTCTCAATCAGCCCCGGCATTTT. Translation: CASSLPGGSLNQPRHF.

This clonotype was counted only a few times. The V and J genes are TRBV27 and TRBJ2-7, with unresolved D. The CDR3 extends over 14 amino acids. In germline, CDR1 is MNHEY, CDR2 SMNVEV (reference sequence). V dropped 2 bases and J dropped 2 bases, with 10 bases sitting between them. As DNA, the CDR3 is TGTGCCAGCAGTTTAGAGTGGGGAACCTACGAGCAGTACTTC. Protein sequence: CASSLEWGTYEQYF.

This chain uses TRBV2 with TRBJ2-7; perhaps TRBD1 as D (6 bases). Germline CDR1 is SNHLY and CDR2 is FYNNEI. The length of the CDR3 is 13 residues. The ends were cut back, 6 bases at V and 4 bases at J, with 13 bases in the middle. In DNA, the CDR3 is TGTGCCAGCAGACAGGGAGTAGTTTACGAGCAGTACTTC. Translated: CASRQGVVYEQYF.

The chain carries TRBV9 and TRBJ1-1; D is perhaps TRBD1 (5 bases). CDR1 and CDR2 (germline): SGDLS, YYNGEE. V was clipped by 4 bases and J by 1 base, with 14 bases between them. CDR3 size: 15 residues. The CDR3 DNA sequence: TGTGCCAGCAGCCCTCCGACAGCTTCGAACACTGAAGCTTTCTTT. It codes for CASSPPTASNTEAFF.

This clonotype was seen more than once but under ten times. The chain combines TRBV7-2 with TRBJ2-3, with TRBD2 identical over 13 bases. The CDR3 contains 16 residues. The germline CDR1 and CDR2 sequences are SGHTA and FQGNSA. After removal of 4 bases from V and 4 bases from J, the junction contained 5 bases not matched to a gene. The CDR3 region is CASSSTSGGSSDTQYF. CDR3 nucleotides: TGTGCCAGCAGCTCGACTAGCGGGGGGAGCTCAGATACGCAGTATTTT.

On this clonotype itself: One end of the junction does not line up with germline, which may come from a read error. The rearrangement links TRBV20-1 to TRBJ2-1; D is perhaps TRBD1 (6 bases). The CDR3 is 14 residues long. Germline CDR1 is DFQATT and CDR2 is SNEGSKA (reference sequence). The DNA of the CDR3 is TGCAGTGCCCCGGGACATACGCACTACAATGAACAGTTCTTC. This encodes CSAPGHTHYNEQFF.

The chain links TRBV20-1 to TRBJ2-3; 9 nucleotides line up with TRBD1. The trim removed 0 bases at V and 3 bases at J, leaving 7 bases unmatched. Germline assignment: CDR1 DFQATT and CDR2 SNEGSKA (reference sequence). The CDR3 has 16 amino acids. Here the CDR3 reads CSARDPDRGVTDTQYF. In DNA form, the CDR3 reads TGCAGTGCTAGAGATCCGGACAGGGGAGTTACAGATACGCAGTATTTT.

In its sample, this clonotype was seen a few times. The chain combines TRBV7-3 with TRBJ1-1, with D unresolved. The germline gives CDR1 SGHTA, CDR2 FQGTGA. CDR3 length: 15 residues. Deletions cut 3 bases from V and 3 bases from J, with 14 bases between. The CDR3 loop is CASSFSGVWDTEAFF. CDR3 DNA: TGTGCCAGCAGCTTTTCCGGGGTTTGGGACACTGAAGCTTTCTTT. The full variable domain, with the rest looked up from reference TRBV7-3 and TRBJ1-1, is GAGVSQTPSNKVTEKGKYVELRCDPISGHTALYWYRQSLGQGPEFLIYFQGTGAADDSGLPNDRFFAVRPEGSVSTLKIQRTERGDSAVYLCASSFSGVWDTEAFFGQGTRLTVV.

V gene TRBV3-1 combines with J gene TRBJ2-1; tentative D call: TRBD2 (5 bases). The CDR3 extends over 14 amino acids. Germline V lookup: CDR1 LGHDT, CDR2 YNNKEL (reference sequence). V lost 2 bases, J lost 10 bases, and 15 bases lay in between. The CDR3 DNA reads as TGTGCCAGCAGCCAATCCCTCCACCGCGGGGAGCAGTTCTTC. It encodes CASSQSLHRGEQFF.

This clonotype was observed a few times. The gene calls are TRBV6-5 and TRBJ2-7, with D perhaps matching TRBD1 (5 bases). Germline lookup yields CDR1 MNHEY and CDR2 SVGAGI. Trimming took 0 bases from V and 0 from J, leaving 15 bases between them. The CDR3 is made up of 17 amino acids. This CDR3 reads CASSYSKAQGTSYEQYF. The CDR3 nucleotides are TGTGCCAGCAGTTACTCGAAGGCCCAGGGCACCTCCTACGAGCAGTACTTC.

V and J are TRBV29-1 and TRBJ1-2; D ambiguous. Looked up from germline, CDR1 is SQVTM and CDR2 is ANQGSEA. The CDR3 has 14 amino acids. The germline V and J ends were trimmed by 3 bases and 3 bases, with 14 bases remaining between them. The CDR3 sequence: CSVDWAGTHYGYTF. CDR3 DNA: TGCAGCGTTGATTGGGCAGGTACTCACTATGGCTACACCTTC.

This clonotype was counted a few times. This sequence joins TRBV20-1 and TRBJ1-1; TRBD1 is a possible D gene (6 bases). V lost 1 base to trimming and J lost 7 bases, with 10 bases between them. Germline CDR1 and CDR2: DFQATT and SNEGSKA (reference sequence). The CDR3 consists of 12 residues. The CDR3 is CSARGGQNEAFF. CDR3 nucleotide sequence: TGCAGTGCTAGAGGGGGGCAAAATGAAGCTTTCTTT.

This chain connects TRBV6-5 to TRBJ2-4; maybe TRBD2 (6 bases). The J call may be mistaken, given a closer DNA end match to TRBJ2-7. The germline V gene has CDR1 MNHEY and CDR2 SVGAGI. The CDR3 extends over 14 amino acids. The CDR3 DNA reads TGTGCCAGCAGTCGCGGGGAAACCTCCTACGAGCAGTACTTC. It codes for CASSRGETSYEQYF.

The rearrangement uses TRBV20-1 and TRBJ1-5, with TRBD1 as a possible D gene (5 bases). V was cut by 2 bases and J by 8 bases, with 7 bases left in between. The CDR3 has 11 amino acids. CDR1 and CDR2 from the germline V gene are DFQATT and SNEGSKA (reference sequence). The CDR3 DNA reads as TGCAGTGCTAGAAGAGGGGAGCCCCAGCATTTT. This codes for CSARRGEPQHF.

The V call is TRBV20-1, the J call TRBJ2-5; D gene uncertain. Germline CDR1 is DFQATT and CDR2 is SNEGSKA (reference sequence). The germline V and J ends were trimmed by 3 bases and 0 bases, with 5 bases remaining between them. This CDR3 is built from 12 residues. DNA for the CDR3: TGCAGTGCTAGCCGGGACCAAGAGACCCAGTACTTC. Translating gives CSASRDQETQYF.